The source of this T cell receptor beta chain is a study of T cell repertoires in cytomegalovirus infection. Overall study context: As its CMV epitopes, the study selected recently identified HLA-C-restricted and well-studied HLA-B-restricted targets. Study findings and constraints: Predominance within the ex vivo response was attributable to HLA-C-restricted CMV-specific TCR beta clonotypes. Carriers of CMV plus the relevant HLA were identified by cumulative public TCR beta family frequency.

Between the trimmed V and J ends, which lost 5 bases and 5 bases, there was a span of 22 bases. This CDR3 has 18 amino acids. CDR1 and CDR2 from the germline V gene are MNHEY and SVGAGI. This clonotype was counted between two and nine times. Antigen: not known. From the reads, TCRdb called clonotypes with MiXCR, one entry per CDR3 protein. Of around 500,000 distinct CDR3 sequences listed, 40% to 50% are singletons. This sample comprised cultured PBMCs, obtained from culture after CMV antigen stimulation. The sequence was collected from a human donor in good health (CMV status not recorded). Some clones in this sample may be carry-over from other donors' samples. This chain links TRBV6-5 with TRBJ1-6; TRBD1 is a possible D gene (5 bases). The CDR3 nucleotides read TGTGCCAGCAGTAGGGGAGGTGGAGCCGCGAACCATAATTCACCCCTCCACTTT. It is translated as CASSRGGGAANHNSPLHF.